Listed below are T cell receptor beta chains from one sample, sequenced in a study of radiotherapy plus CTLA-4 blockade in lung cancer. The method was immunoSEQ multiplex PCR; TCRdb's version includes in-frame clones alone and lacks a portion of them. The sample carries 34,000 or so clones, about four fifths recorded once. Source: peripheral blood, taken from a patient treated with radiotherapy plus ipilimumab. The receptor set was obtained from a human donor with non-small cell lung cancer that progressed on radiotherapy plus ipilimumab. Both conserved end residues are part of each CDR3. The order of the fields is D gene, J gene, CDR3 length, V gene, clone size, CDR3 protein, CDR3 DNA. A D gene is named only where the DNA matches it firmly. A row's size may be missing; if present it is once, few, many or a size class.

>-|TRBJ1-1|14|TRBV7-3|-
CASSLQGSNTEAFF
TGTGCCAGCAGCCTACAGGGCTCGAACACTGAAGCTTTCTTT
>-|TRBJ1-2|16|TRBV10-3|-
CAISESIWGRNYGYTF
TGTGCCATCAGTGAGTCTATCTGGGGCCGGAACTATGGCTACACCTTC
>-|TRBJ2-7|15|TRBV28|-
CASSSTAASSYEQYF
TGTGCCAGCAGTTCGACAGCCGCCAGCTCCTACGAGCAGTACTTC
>-|TRBJ1-1|16|TRBV7-8|-
CASSLQFGRSNTEAFF
TGTGCCAGCAGCTTACAGTTCGGACGGTCGAACACTGAAGCTTTCTTT
>-|TRBJ1-1|12|TRBV7-2|-
CASSLVNTEAFF
TGTGCCAGCAGCTTGGTGAACACTGAAGCTTTCTTT
>-|TRBJ2-7|16|TRBV5-8|-
CASSLVGIVPWGEQYF
TGTGCCAGCAGCTTGGTGGGGATAGTACCTTGGGGCGAGCAGTACTTC
>-|TRBJ1-6|14|TRBV7-3|-
CASSLSSSNSPLHF
TGTGCCAGCAGCTTGTCAAGTTCGAATTCACCCCTCCACTTT
>TRBD1|TRBJ2-1|16|TRBV7-9|-
CASSPSGTGAYDEQFF
TGTGCCAGCAGCCCCAGCGGGACAGGGGCTTACGATGAGCAGTTCTTC
>TRBD2|TRBJ2-1|16|TRBV5-6|-
CASSSRLASSYNEQFF
TGTGCCAGCAGCTCGCGACTAGCGAGCTCCTACAATGAGCAGTTCTTC
>-|TRBJ1-1|14|TRBV6-5|-
CASSYSGGAAEAFF
TGTGCCAGCAGTTACTCGGGGGGCGCCGCTGAAGCTTTCTTT
>-|TRBJ1-5|14|TRBV7-2|-
CASSLDQDGQPQHF
TGTGCCAGCAGCTTAGACCAGGATGGGCAGCCCCAGCATTTT
>-|TRBJ2-7|12|TRBV5-8|few
CASGILSYEQYF
TGTGCCAGCGGGATCCTCTCCTACGAGCAGTACTTC
>-|TRBJ2-7|13|TRBV11-3|-
CASSQADSYEQYF
TGTGCCAGCAGCCAAGCGGACAGCTACGAGCAGTACTTC
>TRBD2|TRBJ2-7|15|TRBV15|-
CATSRTAGAYYEQYF
TGTGCCACCAGCAGGACAGCGGGAGCCTACTACGAGCAGTACTTC
>-|TRBJ2-1|16|TRBV5-1|-
CASSLEGEGPRNEQFF
TGCGCCAGCAGCTTGGAGGGGGAGGGCCCGCGCAATGAGCAGTTCTTC
>-|TRBJ2-1|16|TRBV27|-
CASSLRLPIAANEQFF
TGTGCCAGCAGTTTACGACTCCCAATAGCCGCCAATGAGCAGTTCTTC
>-|TRBJ1-2|14|TRBV15|once
CATSRELKGSGYTF
TGTGCCACCAGCAGAGAATTGAAGGGCAGCGGCTACACCTTC
>TRBD1|TRBJ1-4|16|TRBV27|-
CASSTLLGQAGEKLFF
TGTGCCAGCAGTACCCTACTAGGACAGGCGGGCGAAAAACTGTTTTTT
>-|TRBJ2-2|14|TRBV28|-
CASSLSDWTGELFF
TGTGCCAGCAGTTTATCAGACTGGACCGGGGAGCTGTTTTTT
>-|TRBJ2-7|13|TRBV6-5|-
CASSYSSNYEQYF
TGTGCCAGCAGTTACTCGAGTAACTACGAGCAGTACTTC
>-|TRBJ2-1|13|TRBV6-9|few
CASTPGSTSAQFF
TGTGCCAGCACCCCAGGGTCTACCTCAGCCCAGTTCTTC